A single sample is the source of the 3 T cell receptor beta chains below, sequenced in a study of blood T cell repertoires in COVID-19. Data came from immunoSEQ multiplex PCR; TCRdb stores just in-frame clones and leaves some out. The sample contains 250,000 to 300,000 clones, approximately 87% of which appear only once. The sample comprised peripheral blood. Receptors originate from a man in his fifties or sixties who had recovered from COVID-19.

This chain connects TRBV19 to TRBJ1-3; D not resolved. This CDR3 is 15 amino acids long. V was clipped by 4 bases and J by 0 bases, with 10 bases between them. Germline CDR1 is LNHDA and CDR2 is SQIVND (reference sequence). The CDR3 bases are TGTGCCAGTAGTACGCCGGGAACCTCTGGAAACACCATATATTTT. Translation gives CASSTPGTSGNTIYF.

V usage is TRBV20-1 and J usage is TRBJ2-3; 8 bases fit TRBD2. The CDR3 runs 15 residues. The ends lost 3 bases at V and 1 base at J; junction bases unmatched: 6. Germline-derived CDR1 and CDR2 are DFQATT and SNEGSKA (reference sequence). The DNA of the CDR3 is TGCAGTGCTAGTCGGGGGGGAAGGGGCACAGATACGCAGTATTTT. Its translation: CSASRGGRGTDTQYF.

This clone was counted a few times. The gene calls are TRBV5-1 and TRBJ2-7; D is possibly TRBD2 (6 bases). Trimming stripped 0 bases from V and 2 bases from J, with 15 bases between. This CDR3 has 16 residues. Germline CDR1 SGHRS, CDR2 YFSETQ. CDR3: CASSLGWGGIPYEQYF. DNA for the CDR3: TGCGCCAGCAGCTTGGGCTGGGGCGGGATTCCCTACGAGCAGTACTTC.